This T cell receptor (beta chain) comes out of a study of PD-1 blockade in classical Hodgkin lymphoma. CDR1 SGHNT and CDR2 YENEEA come from the germline V gene. Unmatched junction bases numbered 1, after V lost 5 bases and J lost 4 bases. The CDR3 has 14 residues. Data came from immunoSEQ multiplex PCR; TCRdb stores just in-frame clones and leaves some out. The sample shows 20,000 to 25,000 clones, about 94% of them seen only once. Comments on this clone: The antigen remains unidentified.

This sample's time point: newly diagnosed, previously untreated cHL patient sample. Serving as comparison were PBMCs from newly diagnosed, untreated classical Hodgkin lymphoma, which were sequenced alongside the relapsed/refractory trial patients. The study's findings and limits: Differences between repertoires have undefined causes, possibly disease activity or prior therapy. Healthy donors were reported to have higher baseline TCR diversity than newly diagnosed patients.

The sequence was obtained from a human donor with classical Hodgkin lymphoma. The material sequenced was peripheral blood mononuclear cells (PBMCs). The chain uses TRBV11-3 and TRBJ2-3, with TRBD2 matching over 12 bases. The CDR3 DNA is TGTGCCAGCAGCCTAGCGGGGGGGCCAGATACGCAGTATTTT. Its translation is CASSLAGGPDTQYF.